A single sample gave rise to the 14 T cell receptor beta chains below, sequenced in a study of blood T cell repertoires in COVID-19. Produced via immunoSEQ multiplex PCR; TCRdb's table is partial and in-frame only. The sample yields approximately 440,000 clones, about 90% seen once. Sequenced sample: PBMCs or T cells enriched from blood (not recorded which). Receptors originate from a man aged 18 to 29 who had recovered from COVID-19.

The V gene is TRBV2, the J gene TRBJ2-4, with D hard to call. Looked up from germline, CDR1 is SNHLY and CDR2 is FYNNEI. This CDR3 comprises 13 residues. V was clipped by 3 bases and J by 8 bases, with 11 bases between them. The CDR3 bases are TGTGCCAGCAGTGACAGAAACCCATACATTCAGTACTTC. Protein product: CASSDRNPYIQYF.

The rearrangement joins TRBV5-1 to TRBJ2-2; 8 bases map to TRBD1. V trimming: 4 bases; J trimming: 4 bases; junction bases outside the gene matches: 6. This CDR3 has 15 residues. The germline V gene encodes CDR1 SGHRS and CDR2 YFSETQ. In DNA, the CDR3 is TGCGCCAGCAGCACAGGGGGTATGAGCACCGGGGAGCTGTTTTTT. Protein sequence: CASSTGGMSTGELFF.

V is TRBV13 and J is TRBJ1-6; D is unclear. V was shortened by 2 bases and J by 8 bases, with 13 bases between the two germline ends. Germline CDR1 PRHDT, CDR2 FYEKMQ (reference sequence). The CDR3 covers 15 residues. The DNA of the CDR3 is TGTGCCAGCAGCTTACGAGGCAGTCCCTATTCACCCCTCCACTTT. It yields the protein CASSLRGSPYSPLHF.

This chain links TRBV7-9 with TRBJ1-2; 7 bases are a match to TRBD1. In germline, CDR1 is SEHNR, CDR2 FQNEAQ (reference sequence). V lost 2 bases and J lost 3; bases outside the gene matches: 9. This CDR3 contains 16 residues. The chain's CDR3 is CASSLPLAGTDYGYTF. In DNA form, the CDR3 reads TGTGCCAGCAGCTTACCCTTAGCGGGGACAGACTATGGCTACACCTTC.

Comments on this clone: The sample holds other DNA sequences that translate to the same CDR3. This chain joins TRBV3-1 (or the pseudogene TRBV3-2) and TRBJ1-1; TRBD1 is a possible D gene (5 bases). Between the trimmed V and J ends, which lost 3 bases and 3 bases, there was a span of 5 bases. Germline V gene sequence: CDR1 LGHDT, CDR2 YNNKEL (reference sequence). The CDR3 consists of 12 residues. Here the CDR3 DNA reads TGTGCCAGCAGCCAGGGGCACACTGAAGCTTTCTTT. Translating gives CASSQGHTEAFF.

CDR3 residues: CASSGTDTEAFF. CDR3 DNA: TGTGCCAGCAGCGGGACAGACACTGAAGCTTTCTTT. The chain has TRBV6-5 and TRBJ1-1; TRBD1 matches 7 bases. This CDR3 spans 12 amino acids. V lost 6 bases, J lost 3 bases, and 1 base stayed unmatched. Germline loops: CDR1 MNHEY, CDR2 SVGAGI.

The rearrangement joins TRBV9 to TRBJ2-1; D might be TRBD1 (5 bases). V lost 0 bases to trimming and J lost 9 bases, with 16 bases between them. The CDR3 is 15 amino acids. Germline V gene lookup returns CDR1 SGDLS and CDR2 YYNGEE. The CDR3 DNA follows: TGTGCCAGCAGCGTAGGGAATCAGGGCGTAGGTGAGCAGTTCTTC. This codes for CASSVGNQGVGEQFF.

The gene calls are TRBV6-5 and TRBJ2-3; D is perhaps TRBD2 (5 bases). The CDR3 totals 13 residues. V was cut by 6 bases and J by 1 base, with 8 bases left in between. From germline, CDR1 is MNHEY and CDR2 SVGAGI. CDR3 residues: CASRTGGTDTQYF. The CDR3 DNA reads TGTGCCAGCAGAACCGGGGGCACAGATACGCAGTATTTT.

This clone was seen only once. The chain links TRBV3-1 (or the pseudogene TRBV3-2) to TRBJ2-7; 9 nucleotides align to TRBD2. Per the germline V gene, CDR1 is LGHDT and CDR2 is YNNKEL (reference sequence). With V trimmed by 0 bases and J by 5 bases, 14 bases remained unmatched. The CDR3 consists of 18 residues. The CDR3 bases are TGTGCCAGCAGCCAAGATTACGCTAGCGGGGCCTTTCCCGACGAGCAGTACTTC. The encoded protein is CASSQDYASGAFPDEQYF.

V usage is TRBV10-3 and J usage is TRBJ2-4, with D possibly matching TRBD2 (6 bases). V was trimmed by 1 base and J by 0 bases, leaving 19 bases between them. Germline assignment: CDR1 ENHRY and CDR2 SYGVKD. The CDR3 runs to 19 residues. The chain's CDR3 is CAISEYRIEGTQAKNIQYF. In nucleotides, the CDR3 is TGTGCCATCAGTGAGTATAGAATCGAGGGGACTCAAGCCAAAAACATTCAGTACTTC.

In regard to this clone: The identical CDR3 is also encoded by other nucleotide sequences in the sample. Written as DNA, the CDR3 is TGCGCCAGCAGCTTGGCAGGGAGGGACACCGGGGAGCTGTTTTTT. This translates into CASSLAGRDTGELFF. The rearrangement uses TRBV5-1 and TRBJ2-2; 7 nucleotides match TRBD2. The CDR3 spans 15 residues. The trim removed 0 bases at V and 3 bases at J, leaving 2 bases unmatched. CDR1 and CDR2 (germline): SGHRS, YFSETQ.

This clone showed up just once. J is TRBJ1-2 and V is TRBV5-4; possible D gene TRBD1, 5 bases. Trimming shortened V by 3 bases and J by 4 bases, and 16 bases separated the two germline ends. The CDR3 spans 15 residues. CDR1 is SGHNT and CDR2 is YYREEE in the germline V gene (reference sequence). The CDR3 reads CASSSREGQGYGYTF. DNA for the CDR3: TGTGCCAGCAGCTCGCGGGAGGGGCAAGGCTATGGCTACACCTTC.

CDR3 DNA: TGCGCCAGCAGCCAGTCTGGGACACCTTATAATTCACCCCTCCACTTT. This codes for CASSQSGTPYNSPLHF. The chain uses TRBV4-1 and TRBJ1-6, with a tentative D call TRBD1 (6 bases). In germline, CDR1 is MGHRA, CDR2 YSYEKL. V was clipped by 3 bases and J by 4 bases, with 13 bases between them. This CDR3 has 16 amino acids.

This chain links TRBV4-1 with TRBJ2-7; 8 nucleotides align to TRBD1. V lost 0 bases, J lost 2 bases, and 3 bases stayed unmatched. Germline assignment: CDR1 MGHRA and CDR2 YSYEKL. CDR3 length: 15 amino acids. CDR3 residues: CASSQDQGAPYEQYF. CDR3 sequence (DNA): TGCGCCAGCAGCCAAGATCAGGGGGCTCCCTACGAGCAGTACTTC.